The 24 T cell receptor beta chains given below trace back to one sample, sequenced in a study of cytomegalovirus exposure and HLA in healthy donors. Profiled with immunoSEQ multiplex PCR; TCRdb holds only in-frame clones, not every one. In the table there are some 310,000 clones, roughly 88% of which are singletons. Sequencing input: PBMCs. The receptors here all came from a young man in good health and CMV-seronegative.

The chain has TRBV27 and TRBJ2-5; TRBD1 matches at 8 bases. This CDR3 is 14 amino acids long. The J segment lost 2 bases and the V segment lost 1 base, leaving 0 bases of the junction unmatched. CDR1 MNHEY and CDR2 SMNVEV come from the germline V gene (reference sequence). The DNA of the CDR3 is TGTGCCAGCAGTTTATGGGACAGGCAAGAGACCCAGTACTTC. Its translation is CASSLWDRQETQYF.

V usage is TRBV27 and J usage is TRBJ1-5, with D maybe TRBD1 (5 bases). The CDR3 length is 14 residues. Trimming cost V 3 bases and J 2 bases, with 8 bases left between them. Germline V gene data show CDR1 as MNHEY and CDR2 as SMNVEV (reference sequence). The CDR3 sequence is CASSLGGGNQPQHF. DNA of the CDR3: TGTGCCAGCAGTTTGGGAGGGGGCAATCAGCCCCAGCATTTT.

The rearrangement links TRBV30 to TRBJ1-5; the D is unclear. Germline lookup yields CDR1 GTSNPN and CDR2 SVGIG (reference sequence). V was clipped by 2 bases and J by 7 bases, with 12 bases between them. The CDR3 length is 13 residues. Here the CDR3 DNA reads TGTGCCTGGAGTACACAATCTTCCCAGCCCCAGCATTTT. Amino acid sequence: CAWSTQSSQPQHF. Full variable domain (missing parts from reference TRBV30 and TRBJ1-5): SQTIHQWPATLVQPVGSPLSLECTVEGTSNPNLYWYRQAAGRGLQLLFYSVGIGQISSEVPQNLSASRPQDRQFILSSKKLLLSDSGFYLCAWSTQSSQPQHFGDGTRLSIL.

The rearrangement uses TRBV6-5 and TRBJ2-4; D possibly corresponds to TRBD2 (5 bases). The CDR3 runs 13 residues. From germline, CDR1 is MNHEY and CDR2 SVGAGI. Trimming stripped 0 bases from V and 8 bases from J, with 8 bases between. The DNA for the CDR3 is TGTGCCAGCAGTTACTCCCGGGAATACATTCAGTACTTC. Its protein product is CASSYSREYIQYF.

V and J are TRBV6-4 and TRBJ1-4; D gene uncertain. Germline CDR1 is MRHNA and CDR2 is SNTAGT. This CDR3 has 14 residues. V lost 4 bases and J 11 bases, leaving 17 bases between the germline ends. CDR3 bases: TGTGCCAGCAGTGTAGACCCGGGAAGAGGGAAACTGTTTTTT. Protein product: CASSVDPGRGKLFF.

The V call is TRBV11-3, the J call TRBJ2-2, with D tentatively TRBD2 (6 bases). The CDR3 spans 16 residues. Germline CDR1 is SGHNT and CDR2 is YENEEA. Trimming took 5 bases from V and 0 from J, leaving 13 bases between them. The CDR3 sequence: CASSPRRGANTGELFF. Written as DNA, the CDR3 is TGTGCCAGCAGCCCCAGGCGGGGAGCGAACACCGGGGAGCTGTTTTTT.

V usage is TRBV15 and J usage is TRBJ1-2; D remains unclear. The CDR3 is made up of 15 amino acids. V was pared by 0 bases and J by 8 bases, with 16 bases between. Germline CDR1 is LNHNV and CDR2 is YYDKDF (reference sequence). CDR3 sequence: CATSRDIGGAGGYTF. The CDR3 bases are TGTGCCACCAGCAGAGATATAGGCGGTGCCGGCGGCTACACCTTC.

The chain uses TRBV5-1 and TRBJ2-7, with 15 bases aligning to TRBD2. With 4 bases clipped from V and 2 bases from J, the junction kept 4 bases outside the gene matches. The CDR3 is made up of 16 amino acids. Germline CDR1 reads SGHRS; CDR2 reads YFSETQ. As DNA, the CDR3 is TGCGCCAGCAGCGGACTAGCGGGGGGGCGTACCTACGAGCAGTACTTC. Residues: CASSGLAGGRTYEQYF.

This clone was seen a few times. The V and J genes are TRBV18 and TRBJ1-4; 8 nucleotides match TRBD1. V lost 4 bases, J lost 6 bases, and 4 bases stayed unmatched. The CDR3 contains 14 residues. Germline lookup yields CDR1 KGHSH and CDR2 LQKENI. CDR3 in amino acids: CASSLTGADEKLFF. The DNA of the CDR3 is TGTGCCAGCTCACTGACAGGGGCGGATGAAAAACTGTTTTTT.

This clone was counted a single time. This chain uses TRBV5-1 with TRBJ1-1; D is undetermined. V was cut by 0 bases and J by 1 base, with 16 bases left in between. CDR1 and CDR2 (germline): SGHRS, YFSETQ. The CDR3 consists of 17 residues. Here the CDR3 DNA reads TGCGCCAGCAGCTTGGGGCTAGGTTGGGTAGGGAACACTGAAGCTTTCTTT. This encodes CASSLGLGWVGNTEAFF.

The rearrangement joins TRBV12-2 to TRBJ1-5. TRBV12-2 is classified as a pseudogene. This CDR3 region has 17 residues. DNA for the CDR3: TGTGCAAGTCGCCGTTTCCATGAGGAGCAGCACGGTCAGCCCCAGCATTTT. It is translated as CASRRFHEEQHGQPQHF.

In DNA form, the CDR3 reads TGTGCCTGGAGTCCTGGGGCGTATAATTCACCCCTCCACTTT. The encoded protein is CAWSPGAYNSPLHF. This chain uses TRBV30 with TRBJ1-6; the D gene is possibly TRBD1 (5 bases). The CDR3 has 14 amino acids. V was shortened by 2 bases and J by 4 bases, with 9 bases between the two germline ends. The V gene's germline CDR1 is GTSNPN and CDR2 SVGIG (reference sequence).

This chain joins TRBV5-1 and TRBJ2-1; D is unclear. CDR1 is SGHRS and CDR2 is YFSETQ in the germline V gene. V was clipped by 3 bases and J by 0 bases, with 10 bases between them. CDR3 length: 15 residues. The CDR3 bases are TGCGCCAGCAGCTCAGACAAGAGCTCCTACAATGAGCAGTTCTTC. Amino acids: CASSSDKSSYNEQFF.

This clone was observed a single time. The chain couples TRBV18 to TRBJ2-1; 14 bases are shared with TRBD2. V shed 2 bases and J 4 bases; nucleotides not matched to a gene: 7. Germline V gene sequence: CDR1 KGHSH, CDR2 LQKENI. The CDR3 contains 18 residues. As DNA, the CDR3 is TGTGCCAGCTCACCAGTGACTAGCGGGGGGGGCTCTTACAATGAGCAGTTCTTC. Amino acid sequence: CASSPVTSGGGSYNEQFF.

This clone was seen a single time. This chain joins TRBV5-1 and TRBJ1-2; 7 nucleotides agree with TRBD1. This CDR3 has 14 amino acids. The J segment lost 2 bases and the V segment lost 2 bases, leaving 3 bases of the junction unmatched. Germline-derived CDR1 and CDR2 are SGHRS and YFSETQ. The CDR3 sequence is CASSLYRGNYGYTF. The CDR3 region has the DNA TGCGCCAGCAGCTTATACAGGGGCAACTATGGCTACACCTTC.

This sequence joins TRBV4-1 and TRBJ2-1; TRBD2 matches 11 bases. The CDR3 length is 17 residues. In germline, CDR1 is MGHRA, CDR2 YSYEKL. V lost 0 bases to trimming and J lost 6 bases; unmatched junction nucleotides: 7. DNA of the CDR3: TGCGCCAGCAGCCAAGAATTTACGACTAGCGGGGCCAATGAGCAGTTCTTC. Translated, it gives CASSQEFTTSGANEQFF.

The CDR3 spells CASSSGTSGLRPGETQYF. The DNA of the CDR3 is TGTGCCAGCAGCTCGGGGACTAGCGGGTTACGGCCGGGGGAGACCCAGTACTTC. V is TRBV7-6 and J is TRBJ2-5; 12 bases align to TRBD2. J lost 5 bases, V lost 4 bases, and 14 bases had no gene match. The CDR3 has 18 amino acids. The V gene's germline CDR1 is SGHVS and CDR2 FNYEAQ. Looking up the rest from reference TRBV7-6 and TRBJ2-5 gives the full variable domain: GAGVSQSPRYKVTKRGQDVALRCDPISGHVSLYWYRQALGQGPEFLTYFNYEAQQDKSGLPNDRFSAERPEGSISTLTIQRTEQRDSAMYRCASSSGTSGLRPGETQYFGPGTRLLVL.

The chain combines TRBV5-6 with TRBJ2-1, with TRBD1 matching 9 bases. Germline CDR1 and CDR2: SGHDT and YYEEEE. This CDR3 has 17 residues. V trimming: 1 base; J trimming: 0 bases; junction bases outside the gene matches: 5. CDR3 region: CASSLYTGGRSYNEQFF. For the CDR3, the DNA is TGTGCCAGCAGCTTGTATACAGGGGGCCGCTCCTACAATGAGCAGTTCTTC.

The chain uses TRBV2 and TRBJ1-2, with unresolved D. Germline assignment: CDR1 SNHLY and CDR2 FYNNEI. The ends were cut back, 6 bases at V and 1 base at J, with 12 bases in the middle. The CDR3 totals 14 residues. The CDR3 sequence is CASRGSQVNYGYTF. Written as DNA, the CDR3 is TGTGCCAGCAGGGGCAGCCAGGTTAACTATGGCTACACCTTC.

The J gene is TRBJ1-1, the V gene TRBV4-1, with D hard to call. The CDR3 totals 15 residues. CDR1 is MGHRA and CDR2 is YSYEKL in the germline V gene. V lost 0 bases to trimming and J lost 1 base, with 9 bases between them. The CDR3 coding sequence is TGCGCCAGCAGCCAAGATCCGAGGGCGAACACTGAAGCTTTCTTT. Translated, it gives CASSQDPRANTEAFF.

V and J are TRBV7-8 and TRBJ1-5, with unresolved D. The CDR3 is made up of 14 amino acids. Trimming stripped 10 bases from V and 5 bases from J, with 18 bases between. Germline CDR1 and CDR2: SGHVS and FQNEAQ. The CDR3 nucleotides are TGTGCCACTACGCCGGGAGACGCAGATCAGCCCCAGCATTTT. It translates to CATTPGDADQPQHF.

Many counts were recorded for this clone. The chain employs TRBV19 and TRBJ2-1, with 12 bases aligning to TRBD2. CDR1 and CDR2 from the germline V gene are LNHDA and SQIVND (reference sequence). The CDR3 loop spans 15 amino acids. The trim removed 7 bases at V and 7 bases at J, leaving 8 bases unmatched. DNA of the CDR3: TGTGCCAGTAACCCGACTAGCGGGGGTGTAAATGAGCAGTTCTTC. Its protein is CASNPTSGGVNEQFF.

This chain joins TRBV5-4 and TRBJ2-1; 10 nucleotides line up with TRBD2. The CDR3 extends over 15 amino acids. The germline V gene encodes CDR1 SGHNT and CDR2 YYREEE (reference sequence). Trimming at V came to 0 bases and at J to 7 bases, leaving 4 bases not matched to a gene. DNA for the CDR3: TGTGCCAGCAGCTTGGGGACTAGCGGCTTTAATGAGCAGTTCTTC. Residues: CASSLGTSGFNEQFF.

This chain joins TRBV9 and TRBJ1-1; D is unresolved. The CDR3 is made up of 12 amino acids. Trimming cost V 0 bases and J 8 bases, with 8 bases left between them. Germline-derived CDR1 and CDR2 are SGDLS and YYNGEE. In DNA, the CDR3 is TGTGCCAGCAGCGTAGGTGGCACAGAAGCTTTCTTT. This translates into CASSVGGTEAFF. The entire variable domain, with the rest obtained from reference TRBV9 and TRBJ1-1, is as follows: DSGVTQTPKHLITATGQRVTLRCSPRSGDLSVYWYQQSLDQGLQFLIQYYNGEERAKGNILERFSAQQFPDLHSELNLSSLELGDSALYFCASSVGGTEAFFGQGTRLTVV.